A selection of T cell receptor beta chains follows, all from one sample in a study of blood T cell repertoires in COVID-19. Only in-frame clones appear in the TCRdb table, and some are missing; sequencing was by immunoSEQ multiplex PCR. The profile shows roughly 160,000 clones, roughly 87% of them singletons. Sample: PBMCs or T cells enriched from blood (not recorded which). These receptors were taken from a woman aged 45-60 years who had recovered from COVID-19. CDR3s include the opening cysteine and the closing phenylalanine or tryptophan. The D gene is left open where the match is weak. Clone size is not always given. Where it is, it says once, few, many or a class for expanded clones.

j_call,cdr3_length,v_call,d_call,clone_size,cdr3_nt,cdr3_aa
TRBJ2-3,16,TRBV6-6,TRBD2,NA,TGTGCCAGCAGTTACGGGGCTAGCGGGAACACAGATACGCAGTATTTT,CASSYGASGNTDTQYF
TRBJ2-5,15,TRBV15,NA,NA,TGTGCCACCAGCAGAGAGAGCCACGGGAAGGAGACCCAGTACTTC,CATSRESHGKETQYF
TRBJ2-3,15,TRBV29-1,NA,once,TGCAGCGTTGAAGTCCCCAGCGTAAGCACAGATACGCAGTATTTT,CSVEVPSVSTDTQYF
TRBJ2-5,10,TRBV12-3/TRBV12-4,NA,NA,TGTGCCAGTGGTTCAGGGACCCAGTACTTC,CASGSGTQYF
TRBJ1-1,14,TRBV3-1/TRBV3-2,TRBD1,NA,TGTGCCAGCAGCCACAGACCGACAGGGGCTGAAGCTTTCTTT,CASSHRPTGAEAFF
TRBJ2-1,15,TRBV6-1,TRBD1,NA,TGTGCCAGCAGTGAAGTCGGGACAGGGTCGCATGAGCAGTTCTTC,CASSEVGTGSHEQFF
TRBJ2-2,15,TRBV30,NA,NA,TGTGCCTGGAGTGGAGTAACAGGGAAGTCCGGGGAGCTGTTTTTT,CAWSGVTGKSGELFF
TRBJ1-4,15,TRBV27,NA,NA,TGTGCCAGCAGGGCACACAGGGAAGTATATGAAAAACTGTTTTTT,CASRAHREVYEKLFF
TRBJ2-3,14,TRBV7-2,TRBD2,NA,TGTGCCAGCAGACCGGGAGGTAGCACAGATACGCAGTATTTT,CASRPGGSTDTQYF
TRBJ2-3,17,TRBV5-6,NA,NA,TGTGCCAGCAGCTTCGGACAGCCTGATGCAGCACACGTTACGCAGTATTTT,CASSFGQPDAAHVTQYF
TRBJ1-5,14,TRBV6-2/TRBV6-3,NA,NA,TGTGCCAGCAGTTACGATGGGGCCAATCAGCCCCAGCATTTT,CASSYDGANQPQHF
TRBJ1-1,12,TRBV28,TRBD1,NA,TGTGCCAGCAGTGACAGGGTCAGTAAAGCTTTCTTT,CASSDRVSKAFF
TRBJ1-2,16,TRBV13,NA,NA,TGTGCCAGCAGCTTATCGGGGCGGGAGACCGCGAGGGGCTACACCTTC,CASSLSGRETARGYTF
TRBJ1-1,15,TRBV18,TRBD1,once,TGTGCCAGCTCACGAACGCCGGACAGGGACACTGAAGCTTTCTTT,CASSRTPDRDTEAFF
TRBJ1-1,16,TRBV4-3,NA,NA,TGCGCCAGCAGCCAACGATCGACAGGAGGGAACACTGAAGCTTTCTTT,CASSQRSTGGNTEAFF
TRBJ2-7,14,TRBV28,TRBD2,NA,TGTGCCAGCAGTCCACCGGGACTAGCTGACGAGCAGTACTTC,CASSPPGLADEQYF
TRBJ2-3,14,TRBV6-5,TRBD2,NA,TGTGCCAGCAGAAAAACCAGCGGGAGTGATACGCAGTATTTT,CASRKTSGSDTQYF
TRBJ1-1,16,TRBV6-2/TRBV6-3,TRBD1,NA,TGTGCCAGCAGTTACTGGGACACCCCAGGGGGCACTGAAGCTTTCTTT,CASSYWDTPGGTEAFF
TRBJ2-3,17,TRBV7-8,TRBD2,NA,TGTGCCAGCAGCTTAGGGGGACTAGCGGGAGTTACAGATACGCAGTATTTT,CASSLGGLAGVTDTQYF
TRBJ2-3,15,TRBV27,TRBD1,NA,TGTGCCAGCAGAAGACAGGGTGAGGAAGCAGATACGCAGTATTTT,CASRRQGEEADTQYF
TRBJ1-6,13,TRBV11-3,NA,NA,TGTGCCAGTGGGGGCAGGAATAATTCACCCCTCCACTTT,CASGGRNNSPLHF
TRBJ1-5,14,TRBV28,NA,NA,TGTGCCAGCAGTTTGTTTGGAGTCCAGCAGCCCCAGCATTTT,CASSLFGVQQPQHF
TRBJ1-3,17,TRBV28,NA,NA,TGTGCCAGCAGTTTAAGATTTGGACAGTTCTCTGGAAACACCATATATTTT,CASSLRFGQFSGNTIYF
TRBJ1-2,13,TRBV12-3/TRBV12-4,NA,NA,TGTGCCAGCAGTTTCAAGACAGGCTATGGCTACACCTTC,CASSFKTGYGYTF
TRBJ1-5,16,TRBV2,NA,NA,TGTGCCAGCAGTGAAAGGCAGGGGTATAGCAATCAGCCCCAGCATTTT,CASSERQGYSNQPQHF
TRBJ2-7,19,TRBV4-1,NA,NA,TGCGCCAGCAGCCAAGGGCCCCAGGCAGGGCCTAGGAGCTCCTACGAGCAGTACTTC,CASSQGPQAGPRSSYEQYF
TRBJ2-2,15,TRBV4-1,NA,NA,TGCGCCAGCAGCCGGTCAGGGGTTGCCACCGGGGAGCTGTTTTTT,CASSRSGVATGELFF
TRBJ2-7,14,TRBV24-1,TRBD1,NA,TGTGCCACCAGTGACCCCGGGACAGGTAACGAGCAGTACTTC,CATSDPGTGNEQYF
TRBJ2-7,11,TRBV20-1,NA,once,TGCAGTGCTAGTAACGGCTACGAGCAGTACTTC,CSASNGYEQYF
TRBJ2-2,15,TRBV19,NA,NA,TGTGCCAGTAGTATCAGGGGATCGAACACCGGGGAGCTGTTTTTT,CASSIRGSNTGELFF
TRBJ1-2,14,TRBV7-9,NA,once,TGTGCCAGCACCCAACAGCCGGGAAACTATGGCTACACCTTC,CASTQQPGNYGYTF
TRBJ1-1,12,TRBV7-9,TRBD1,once,TGTGCCAGCAGAGTCGTCGACAGGGGGGCTTTCTTT,CASRVVDRGAFF
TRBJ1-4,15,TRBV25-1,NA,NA,TGTGCCAGCAGTGAATTGGCACCAACTAATGAAAAACTGTTTTTT,CASSELAPTNEKLFF
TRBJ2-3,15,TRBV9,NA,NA,TGTGCCAGCAGCGTAGTGGGGGGTAGCACAGATACGCAGTATTTT,CASSVVGGSTDTQYF
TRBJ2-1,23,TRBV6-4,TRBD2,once,TGTGCCAGCAGTGACGGAACCAGGACTAGCGGGAGGTCCGAGGGGAGGGGCTACAATGAGCAGTTCTTC,CASSDGTRTSGRSEGRGYNEQFF
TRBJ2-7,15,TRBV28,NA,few,TGTGCCAGCAGTTTAATGGGACTGGGGTCCTACGAGCAGTACTTC,CASSLMGLGSYEQYF
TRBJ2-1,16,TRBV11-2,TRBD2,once,TGTGCCAGCAGCTTGACTAGCGGGAACTCCTACAATGAGCAGTTCTTC,CASSLTSGNSYNEQFF
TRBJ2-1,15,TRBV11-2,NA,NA,TGTGCCAGCAGCCTTGGCGTACTAGGTTACACTGAGCAGTTCTTC,CASSLGVLGYTEQFF
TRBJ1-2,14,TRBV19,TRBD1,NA,TGTGCCAGTAGTACGGGGACAGGGGGCGCGGGCTACACCTTC,CASSTGTGGAGYTF
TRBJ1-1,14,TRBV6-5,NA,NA,TGTGCCAGCAGTTACTCAGCGATGAACACTGAAGCTTTCTTT,CASSYSAMNTEAFF
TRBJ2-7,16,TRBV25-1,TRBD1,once,TGTGCCAGCAGTGGGGGGCCACAGGGGCCCAACTACGAGCAGTACTTC,CASSGGPQGPNYEQYF
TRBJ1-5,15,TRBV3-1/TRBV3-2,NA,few,TGTGCCAGCAGCCAAGGAGTAGGAGTCAATCAGCCCCAGCATTTT,CASSQGVGVNQPQHF